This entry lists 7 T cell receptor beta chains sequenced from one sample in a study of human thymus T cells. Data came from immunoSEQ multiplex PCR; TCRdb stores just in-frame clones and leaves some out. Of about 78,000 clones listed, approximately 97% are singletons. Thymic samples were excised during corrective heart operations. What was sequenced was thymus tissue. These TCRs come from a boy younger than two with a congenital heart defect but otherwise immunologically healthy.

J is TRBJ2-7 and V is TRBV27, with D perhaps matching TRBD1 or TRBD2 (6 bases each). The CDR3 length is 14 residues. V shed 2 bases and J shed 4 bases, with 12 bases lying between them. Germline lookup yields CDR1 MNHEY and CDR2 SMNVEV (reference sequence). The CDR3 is CASSLTGGGYEQYF. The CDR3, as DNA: TGTGCCAGCAGTTTAACCGGGGGCGGGTACGAGCAGTACTTC.

CDR3 loop: CASSPDGSTDTQYF. CDR3 nucleotide sequence: TGTGCCAGCAGCCCCGACGGAAGCACAGATACGCAGTATTTT. V and J are TRBV7-9 and TRBJ2-3; D gene uncertain. V was shortened by 5 bases and J by 0 bases, with 9 bases between the two germline ends. CDR1 and CDR2 (germline): SEHNR, FQNEAQ (reference sequence). This CDR3 is 14 amino acids long.

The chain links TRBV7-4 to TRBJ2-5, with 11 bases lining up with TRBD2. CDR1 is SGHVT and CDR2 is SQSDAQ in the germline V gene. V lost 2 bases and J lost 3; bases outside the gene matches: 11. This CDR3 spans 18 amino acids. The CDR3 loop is CASSLHVPSGGFEETQYF. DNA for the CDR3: TGTGCCAGCAGCTTACATGTGCCTAGCGGGGGGTTTGAAGAGACCCAGTACTTC.

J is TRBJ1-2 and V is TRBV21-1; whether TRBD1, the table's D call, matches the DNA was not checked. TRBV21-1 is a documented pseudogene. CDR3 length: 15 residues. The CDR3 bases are TGTGCCAGCAGCTTACTTAGGACAGGGCCCTATGGCTACACCTTC. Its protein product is CASSLLRTGPYGYTF.

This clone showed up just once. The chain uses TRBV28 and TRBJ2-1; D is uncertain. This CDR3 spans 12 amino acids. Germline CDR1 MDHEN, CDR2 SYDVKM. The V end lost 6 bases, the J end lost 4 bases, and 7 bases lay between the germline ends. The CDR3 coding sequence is TGTGCCAGCAGACCCGCATACAATGAGCAGTTCTTC. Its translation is CASRPAYNEQFF.

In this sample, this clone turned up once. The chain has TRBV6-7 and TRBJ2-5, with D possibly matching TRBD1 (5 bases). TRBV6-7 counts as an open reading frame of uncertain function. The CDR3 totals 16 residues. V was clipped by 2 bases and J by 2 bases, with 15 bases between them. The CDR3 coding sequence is TGTGCCAGCAGTTACGTGGCAGGGTATGCTCAAGAGACCCAGTACTTC. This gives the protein CASSYVAGYAQETQYF.

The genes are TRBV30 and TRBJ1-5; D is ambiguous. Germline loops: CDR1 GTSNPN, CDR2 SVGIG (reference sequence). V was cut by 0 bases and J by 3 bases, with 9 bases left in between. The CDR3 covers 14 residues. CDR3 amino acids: CAWSVKSVNQPQHF. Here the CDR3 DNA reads TGTGCCTGGAGTGTAAAATCAGTCAATCAGCCCCAGCATTTT.